These 22 T cell receptor beta chains were all obtained from the same sample, sequenced in a study of T cell responses to AZD1222 COVID-19 vaccine listed by TCRdb under 2021. Library preparation employed the immunoSEQ multiplex PCR assay. TCRdb mirrors the immuneACCESS table, restricted to in-frame sequences. Some clones are absent from its copies; in checked studies, under half trace to an unresolved V gene, and the reason for the others is unknown. This sample holds about 190,000 clones; around 92% were observed only once. The ten largest clonotypes hold over 1% of the sample. What this sample's time point label stands for: baseline before first vaccination. The material sequenced was peripheral blood, taken on day 0 of AZD1222 vaccination. The receptor source for this set is an adult in good health.

In DNA form, the CDR3 reads TGTGCCAGCAGCTTGGGTGCGGGACAGGGGATGAATGAGCAGTTCTTC. Protein: CASSLGAGQGMNEQFF. The V call is TRBV5-4, the J call TRBJ2-1; 10 nucleotides agree with TRBD1. This CDR3 contains 16 residues. The V and J ends lost 0 bases and 7 bases, in that order; junction bases with no gene match: 7. Germline loops: CDR1 SGHNT, CDR2 YYREEE (reference sequence).

This clone was detected a few times. The gene calls are TRBV7-2 and TRBJ2-3; 11 bases are shared with TRBD1. The CDR3 runs 14 residues. In germline, CDR1 is SGHTA, CDR2 FQGNSA. With V trimmed by 8 bases and J by 0 bases, 1 base remained unmatched. CDR3 sequence reads: CASGQGASTDTQYF. CDR3 nucleotides: TGTGCCAGCGGACAGGGGGCTAGCACAGATACGCAGTATTTT.

CDR3 DNA sequence: TGTGCCAGCACCGGGAGGCGGGTCACTGAAGCTTTCTTT. It translates to CASTGRRVTEAFF. The chain recombines TRBV28 with TRBJ1-1; D gene uncertain. Trimming left V 7 bases short and J 4 bases short, with 13 bases between. This CDR3 spans 13 amino acids. The germline V gene has CDR1 MDHEN and CDR2 SYDVKM.

This clone was seen a single time. This chain joins TRBV11-1 and TRBJ1-1, with 8 bases aligning to TRBD1. The ends lost 5 bases at V and 2 bases at J; junction bases unmatched: 7. From germline, CDR1 is SGHAT and CDR2 FQDESV (reference sequence). This CDR3 spans 15 amino acids. CDR3 sequence (DNA): TGTGCCAGCAGCCGATCCGGACAGGGAAACACTGAAGCTTTCTTT. Protein product: CASSRSGQGNTEAFF.

The rearrangement links TRBV23-1 to TRBJ2-7; D remains ambiguous. TRBV23-1 is an ORF, with its function uncertain. V lost 4 bases, J lost 6 bases, and 25 bases lay in between. The CDR3 is made up of 17 amino acids. The CDR3 bases are TGCGCCAGCAGTCTTCCAGCCCGGGCCACACTCCCGGTCGAGCAGTACTTC. Its protein is CASSLPARATLPVEQYF.

The rearrangement joins TRBV18 to TRBJ2-1, with 13 nucleotides matching TRBD2. Trimming at V came to 4 bases and at J to 10 bases, leaving 16 bases not matched to a gene. The germline gives CDR1 KGHSH, CDR2 LQKENI. This CDR3 comprises 18 residues. The CDR3 reads CASSLTPLGLAGVGEQFF. The CDR3 DNA is TGTGCCAGCTCACTGACCCCCCTCGGACTAGCGGGGGTCGGGGAGCAGTTCTTC.

This clone has just one count. The chain links TRBV6-4 to TRBJ2-6; D may correspond to TRBD1 or TRBD2 (5 bases each). Germline loops: CDR1 MRHNA, CDR2 SNTAGT. The CDR3 is 17 residues long. Trimming stripped 0 bases from V and 3 bases from J, with 12 bases between. The DNA of the CDR3 is TGTGCCAGCAGTGACTCCAGGTCGGGGCTTGGGGCCAACGTCCTGACTTTC. Its protein product is CASSDSRSGLGANVLTF.

The V call is TRBV28, the J call TRBJ1-2; D is unclear. Looked up from germline, CDR1 is MDHEN and CDR2 is SYDVKM. The CDR3 contains 15 residues. V was cut by 8 bases and J by 7 bases, with 23 bases left in between. The CDR3 is CASLTPLISGSGYTF. CDR3 bases: TGTGCCAGCCTCACACCTTTAATATCAGGAAGTGGCTACACCTTC.

The rearrangement joins TRBV6-5 to TRBJ2-5; either TRBD1 or TRBD2 may supply D (5 bases each). The CDR3 has 14 residues. V was trimmed by 6 bases and J by 4 bases, leaving 15 bases between them. Per germline, CDR1 MNHEY and CDR2 SVGAGI. CDR3 sequence reads: CASRDTGGGETQYF. CDR3 in DNA: TGTGCCAGCAGGGATACAGGAGGAGGAGAGACCCAGTACTTC.

This clone was counted once. The chain links TRBV6-5 to TRBJ1-1; no reliable D call. Germline V gives CDR1 MNHEY, CDR2 SVGAGI. Trimming removed 8 bases from V and 4 bases from J, with 17 bases in between. The CDR3 is 14 residues long. CDR3 region: CASGALSVGTEAFF. The CDR3 DNA reads as TGTGCCAGCGGAGCCCTTTCCGTCGGCACTGAAGCTTTCTTT.

The chain combines TRBV18 with TRBJ1-4; D is perhaps TRBD1 (5 bases). Germline V gene lookup returns CDR1 KGHSH and CDR2 LQKENI. The CDR3 has 15 amino acids. Trimming stripped 3 bases from V and 1 base from J, with 9 bases between. The CDR3 DNA reads TGTGCCAGCTCACCGTACCAGGGAACTAATGAAAAACTGTTTTTT. Translating gives CASSPYQGTNEKLFF.

V gene TRBV14 combines with J gene TRBJ2-7; TRBD2 is a possible D gene (6 bases). Trimming shortened V by 4 bases and J by 3 bases, and 10 bases separated the two germline ends. Germline V lookup: CDR1 SGHDN, CDR2 FVKESK. The CDR3 runs 13 residues. The chain's CDR3 is CASSRDSSYEQYF. The CDR3 coding sequence is TGTGCCAGCAGCCGGGACTCCAGCTACGAGCAGTACTTC.

Turning to this clone: The junction departs from germline at one end; a sequencing error may be responsible. Here the CDR3 DNA reads TGTGTCAGCAGCAAAAGTAGTAGCAATCAGCCCCAGCATTTT. Its protein product is CVSSKSSSNQPQHF. The chain has TRBV7-9 and TRBJ1-5, with D hard to call. The V gene's germline CDR1 is SEHNR and CDR2 FQNEAQ (reference sequence). The CDR3 is made up of 14 amino acids.

The rearrangement links TRBV3-1 (or the pseudogene TRBV3-2) to TRBJ2-6; D is unresolved. The CDR3 is 14 amino acids. Per germline, CDR1 LGHDT and CDR2 YNNKEL (reference sequence). Trimming took 1 base from V and 12 from J, leaving 13 bases between them. The CDR3 region has the DNA TGTGCCAGCAGCCAAGTCGATCAAAAGTCCGTCCTGACTTTC. This gives the protein CASSQVDQKSVLTF.

The chain links TRBV19 to TRBJ2-1; TRBD2 matches at 10 bases. The germline gives CDR1 LNHDA, CDR2 SQIVND (reference sequence). The trim removed 7 bases at V and 2 bases at J, leaving 5 bases unmatched. CDR3 size: 15 residues. The CDR3 loop reads CASTGLAEPYNEQFF. The CDR3 nucleotides are TGTGCCAGTACAGGACTAGCGGAGCCCTACAATGAGCAGTTCTTC. Looking up the rest from reference TRBV19 and TRBJ2-1 gives the full variable domain: DGGITQSPKYLFRKEGQNVTLSCEQNLNHDAMYWYRQDPGQGLRLIYYSQIVNDFQKGDIAEGYSVSREKKESFPLTVTSAQKNPTAFYLCASTGLAEPYNEQFFGPGTRLTVL.

The V call is TRBV7-9, the J call TRBJ2-5, with 12 nucleotides matching TRBD2. J was trimmed by 5 bases and V by 6 bases; bases with no gene match: 16. Germline V gene lookup returns CDR1 SEHNR and CDR2 FQNEAQ (reference sequence). This CDR3 region has 18 residues. The CDR3 protein is CASRLSVTSGGPDETQYF. CDR3 nucleotide sequence: TGTGCCAGCAGATTATCAGTAACTAGCGGGGGGCCTGATGAGACCCAGTACTTC.

The J gene is TRBJ1-5, the V gene TRBV5-1, with a possible D match to TRBD1 (6 bases). With 0 bases removed from V and 2 bases from J, the gap between germline ends came to 9 bases. CDR1 is SGHRS and CDR2 is YFSETQ in the germline V gene. CDR3 size: 15 residues. As DNA, the CDR3 is TGCGCCAGCAGCTTGGGGGCAGGGGGCAATCAGCCCCAGCATTTT. Translation: CASSLGAGGNQPQHF.

In the case of this clone: A read error may account for a junction end that differs from germline. The chain has TRBV19 and TRBJ2-2; tentatively, D is TRBD1 (6 bases). The CDR3 runs to 14 residues. Per germline, CDR1 LNHDA and CDR2 SQIVND (reference sequence). The CDR3 protein is CARSTGLDTGELFF. Here the CDR3 DNA reads TGTGCCAGAAGTACAGGGTTGGACACCGGGGAGCTGTTTTTT.

The V gene is TRBV3-1 (or the pseudogene TRBV3-2), the J gene TRBJ2-2, with a possible D match to TRBD1 (5 bases). The length of the CDR3 is 14 residues. Per the germline V gene, CDR1 is LGHDT and CDR2 is YNNKEL (reference sequence). The V end lost 8 bases, the J end lost 0 bases, and 10 bases lay between the germline ends. The CDR3, as DNA: TGTGCCAGCCACTCGACAGCGAACACCGGGGAGCTGTTTTTT. Its protein is CASHSTANTGELFF.

This clone was found once. V usage is TRBV4-1 and J usage is TRBJ1-6, with D possibly matching TRBD1 (6 bases). This CDR3 is built from 16 residues. Trimming shortened V by 0 bases and J by 10 bases, and 16 bases separated the two germline ends. The germline V gene encodes CDR1 MGHRA and CDR2 YSYEKL. CDR3 amino acids: CASSQDVGGRGSPLHF. CDR3 sequence (DNA): TGCGCCAGCAGCCAAGATGTGGGGGGCCGAGGATCACCCCTCCACTTT.

The V call is TRBV5-1, the J call TRBJ2-3; possibly TRBD1 for D (5 bases). CDR3 length: 14 amino acids. Germline-derived CDR1 and CDR2 are SGHRS and YFSETQ. V was pared by 7 bases and J by 8 bases, with 20 bases between. CDR3 protein: CASQLQGGSVTQYF. CDR3 coding DNA: TGCGCCAGCCAACTCCAGGGTGGCTCAGTTACGCAGTATTTT.

The chain recombines TRBV29-1 with TRBJ2-3; a weak D match, TRBD1 (5 bases). V lost 5 bases to trimming and J lost 5 bases, with 11 bases between them. The CDR3 extends over 12 amino acids. Germline V gives CDR1 SQVTM, CDR2 ANQGSEA. CDR3 amino acids: CSVRQGRDTQYF. In DNA, the CDR3 is TGCAGCGTTCGCCAGGGCAGAGATACGCAGTATTTT.